What follows are 6 T cell receptor beta chains derived from one specimen sequenced in a study of blood T cell repertoires in COVID-19. TCRdb's table, derived via immunoSEQ multiplex PCR, lists solely in-frame clones and lacks some. This repertoire shows approximately 85,000 clones, over 85% found once; its top ten account for less than 2.5%. The specimen was peripheral blood. These receptors were collected from a man aged 50 or older with acute or convalescent COVID-19.

The chain recombines TRBV7-2 with TRBJ1-1; D remains ambiguous. The CDR3 is made up of 12 amino acids. Trimming left V 2 bases short and J 4 bases short, with 5 bases between. Germline V gene lookup returns CDR1 SGHTA and CDR2 FQGNSA. The CDR3 protein is CASSLISTEAFF. The CDR3 DNA reads as TGTGCCAGCAGCTTAATCTCCACTGAAGCTTTCTTT.

The chain links TRBV14 to TRBJ2-7; 11 bases fit TRBD1. The CDR3 loop spans 16 amino acids. Germline-derived CDR1 and CDR2 are SGHDN and FVKESK. Trimming at V came to 3 bases and at J to 5 bases, leaving 9 bases not matched to a gene. CDR3 DNA: TGTGCCAGCAGCCACCAGGGACAGGGGGATTATGACGAGCAGTACGTC. Translated, it gives CASSHQGQGDYDEQYV.

A single count supports this clone. The chain recombines TRBV3-1 (or the pseudogene TRBV3-2) with TRBJ1-3; a possible D gene is TRBD1 (5 bases). V dropped 2 bases and J dropped 4 bases, with 9 bases sitting between them. CDR3 length: 14 residues. Germline assignment: CDR1 LGHDT and CDR2 YNNKEL (reference sequence). The CDR3 here is CASSQQGAGNTIYF. CDR3 bases: TGTGCCAGCAGCCAACAGGGCGCGGGAAACACCATATATTTT.

The chain is built from TRBV3-1 (or the pseudogene TRBV3-2) and TRBJ2-2, with D possibly matching TRBD2 (5 bases). CDR1 and CDR2 (germline): LGHDT, YNNKEL (reference sequence). V lost 4 bases and J 0 bases, leaving 15 bases between the germline ends. There are 17 residues in the CDR3. The CDR3 DNA reads as TGTGCCAGCAGCCCCCTAAGCGGAACCCCGAACACCGGGGAGCTGTTTTTT. Translating gives CASSPLSGTPNTGELFF.

The chain carries TRBV4-1 and TRBJ2-1, with D possibly matching TRBD1 (6 bases). V gave up 2 bases and J gave up 5 bases, with 22 bases separating them. The CDR3 covers 18 residues. Germline V gene sequence: CDR1 MGHRA, CDR2 YSYEKL. The CDR3 loop is CASSQSRVRGSLNNEQFF. Written as DNA, the CDR3 is TGCGCCAGCAGCCAATCCCGGGTGAGGGGGTCGCTCAACAATGAGCAGTTCTTC.

In its sample, this clone was seen a few times. The chain couples TRBV30 to TRBJ1-3; 9 bases match TRBD1. Per germline, CDR1 GTSNPN and CDR2 SVGIG (reference sequence). CDR3 length equals 15 residues. The V segment lost 1 base and the J segment 4 bases; nucleotides outside the gene matches: 5. The CDR3 region is CAWSATGGPGNTIYF. As DNA, the CDR3 is TGTGCCTGGAGTGCGACAGGGGGACCAGGAAACACCATATATTTT.